This paragraph covers one TCR beta chain sequence. Its antigen remains unidentified. No much larger clonotype is one base removed from it; base qualities were not supplied. This record belongs to a study of cytomegalovirus exposure and HLA in healthy donors (dated by TCRdb to about 2017). Study-wide context: In an earlier analysis of approximately 640 of the donors, approximately 300 Gb of sequence data and some 100 million unique TCR beta sequences from roughly 190 million T cells were reported. An early release covering more than 500 HLA-typed donors comprised about 290 gigabases of sequencing data and around 80 million unique TCR sequences. The genetic ancestry cluster associated with self-reported Caucasian donors included roughly four fifths of the 300 to 400 genotyped donors. The study aimed to test whether signatures of past pathogen exposure could be identified by cataloging public T cell receptors. The T cell repertoires of some 670 subjects were profiled by immunosequencing and related to cytomegalovirus serostatus. In addition to the first cohort of 650 to 800 subjects, a separate validation cohort of 120 different subjects was used. To predict cytomegalovirus infection status, the study combined high-throughput TCR immunosequencing, statistical association of individual TCRs with disease status, and machine learning. To study patterns of TCR occurrence, a later analysis re-analyzed previously published TCR beta repertoires from 666 donors and added high-resolution HLA genotyping. In the later analysis, no new phenotypic data were used to find candidate immune exposures; instead, reliance was placed on TCR beta sequences and their occurrence across donors. An earlier analysis of fewer than 700 of the donors applied high-throughput TCR beta sequencing to assess whether each TCR beta V gene segment acted as functional or pseudogenic. Donor age, sex, ethnicity and CMV serostatus were compiled together with the repertoire data. In a later genetic analysis, genome-wide SNP genotypes for about 55% of the 666 donors were used, and that subset was treated as a discovery cohort. All discovery cohort repertoires had been generated using a single sequencing platform. HLA typing covered class I and class II loci at four-digit resolution. The number of typed donors differed by locus: about 620-630 for A, B, C, DRB1 and DQB1; 500 to 550 for DQA1; approximately 610 for DPA1; and 400 to 480 for DPB1. Several DR-DQ haplotypes were handled as single units for association and clustering because linkage in the cohort was strong. Across under 500 genotyped donors of the cohort, an average of about 250,000 unique TCR beta nucleotide sequences per donor were sequenced, and approximately 17% of those sequences were non-productive.

The cohort was made up of 500 to 800 healthy bone marrow donors. At the time of sampling, every cohort member was nominally healthy, though immune exposures that went unrecorded were likely present. The donor tested CMV seronegative, placing the donor among the 350 or so seronegative members of the cohort. A peripheral blood sample was provided by each donor, and peripheral blood mononuclear cells were used for TCR beta sequencing. The Qiagen DNeasy Blood Extraction Kit was used to extract genomic DNA from the blood cell samples. The CDR3, cysteine through phenylalanine, is 15 amino acids long. Left in the record is the CDR3 DNA by itself, 45 bases read in frame from the first base. V and J lose 1 base and 3 bases, and a span of 10 bases separates them. Taken from the germline V gene, the CDR1 and CDR2 loops are SGHTA and FQGNSA. On the study overall, not on this receptor specifically: In vitro tests confirmed that a few of the cytomegalovirus-associated TCR beta chains recognize cytomegalovirus antigens. Some 15 rarely observed V segments, including chromosome 9 orphons, were excluded from the earlier analysis of approximately 500 of the donors because counts were too low. In a later analysis, the rate of TCR association differed among HLA loci, with DRB1 alleles having the most associated TCRs and HLA-C alleles having the fewest. Strong co-occurrence of HLA alleles, especially DR and DQ, made assigning TCR associations to individual alleles difficult. A further reported finding was that TCR beta sequences accurately predicted the HLA-A and HLA-B alleles for most subjects in the first cohort. A later analysis associated 15,000 or so TCR beta sequences with specific HLA alleles at a false discovery rate of 0.05. Most CMV-associated TCR beta chains appeared to be HLA-restricted in a later analysis, and the HLA associations seemed to be driven largely by CMV exposure. Linkage disequilibrium might explain the correlated functional status among segregating V segments, but an unknown experimental factor could not be excluded. Because some donors lacked HLA typing at each locus, the association tests relied only on the typed subset. Presence/absence analyses assumed roughly uniform sequencing depth across donors, an assumption that may not hold. The only immune exposure information available for the cohort was CMV serostatus. Only TCR beta chains were sequenced in this cohort, and the absence of alpha or paired-chain data limited detectable features. Because the 87-base-pair reads could not distinguish some IMGT-functional V segments, including TRBV6-2 and TRBV6-3, those segments were excluded. Across donors, most TCR sequences were observed very rarely, whereas some public TCRs were present in many individuals. A later analysis reported that several top co-occurrence clusters appeared linked to parvovirus B19, influenza, CMV and Epstein-Barr virus. In the study, 164 TCR beta chains were listed as associated with cytomegalovirus. A cluster of highly shared sequence variants was judged likely to represent a technical artifact of the sequencing pipeline. According to a later genetic analysis, donors in an Asian-associated ancestry cluster had fewer N-insertions in productive TCRs than the approximately 700-donor mean. A later analysis found that HLA-associated TCR beta chains were more clonally expanded and had lower generation probabilities than equally common non-associated chains. In both the original and validation cohorts, the classifier was reported to diagnose cytomegalovirus status with high specificity and sensitivity. In an earlier analysis of approximately 600 of the donors, most TCR beta V segments were observed in productive rearrangements about 87% or about 30% of the time, broadly matching IMGT annotations. In a later genetic analysis, a missense DCLRE1C variant was associated with V-gene and J-gene trimming of TCR beta chains, and the association was replicated in an independent cohort. According to the authors, the approach could potentially be generalized to other disease states and immunological phenotypes.

Libraries were built with the immunoSEQ multiplex PCR assay. The multiplex PCR relied on a mix of 60 forward primers for TCR Vbeta segments and 13 reverse primers for TCR Jbeta segments. A multiplex PCR assay on genomic DNA amplified the CDR3 region of rearranged TCR beta genes. On the Illumina HiSeq System, the amplified TCR beta libraries were sequenced as 87-base-pair reads. Processing in the source paper ran as follows. A later analysis tallied around 82 million unique TCR beta chains across the 700 or so repertoires, and approximately 12 million of those chains were shared by two or more donors. Raw reads were error-corrected and collapsed into unique sequences by a nearest-neighbor algorithm in which closely related sequences were merged to remove PCR and sequencing errors. CDR3 sequences were aligned to IMGT reference sequences to assign V, D and J gene segments. Each retained sequence needed at least a six-nucleotide match to both a V gene segment and a J gene segment. A rearrangement was called productive if the CDR3 had no stop codons and remained in frame with V and J, and every other rearrangement was called non-productive. Following IMGT convention, CDR3 was defined as the stretch from the second conserved V-encoded cysteine to the conserved J-encoded phenylalanine. In an earlier analysis of more than 550 of the donors, sequences lacking an unambiguous match to a single V gene segment were excluded. In an earlier analysis of around 590 of the donors, a V segment was called functional when productive rearrangements were above 56.7%, and segregating when the standard deviation between donors exceeded 5%. A statistical classification framework was developed to diagnose cytomegalovirus status using the catalog of TCR beta chain sequences. A later analysis assigned V and J genes by comparing TCR nucleotide sequences with IMGT/GENE-DB human TR gene sequences. The TCRdist pipeline was used in a later analysis to assign CDR3 sequences and most-parsimonious VDJ recombination scenarios. In a later analysis, each TCR beta chain was defined by its CDR3 amino acid sequence together with its V-gene family, and reads without a unique V-gene family were excluded. To address suspected cross-contamination and a sequencing artifact, a later analysis removed around 590 highly shared, low-generation-probability nucleotide sequences. In a later analysis, a clonal expansion index was calculated for each public chain from normalized within-repertoire ranks of inferred template counts. In a later analysis, generation probabilities were computed with a VDJ recombination model fitted to out-of-frame rearrangements, and the resulting probabilities were checked against IGoR. Hypergeometric tests were used in a later analysis to score TCR-TCR, TCR-HLA and TCR-CMV co-occurrence, with a repertoire-size bias correction applied to the TCR pairs. A later analysis estimated false discovery rates by permuting HLA or CMV assignments 20 times. In a later analysis, co-occurring TCRs were grouped with DBSCAN, and TCRdist sequence similarity was added when clustering was performed within HLA-allele-positive subsets. Repertoires with fewer than 30,000 or more than 120,000 public chains were left out of co-occurrence clustering, as were a few repertoires with anomalous nucleotide sharing. Held by TCRdb, this immuneACCESS table contains in-frame sequences only and omits some clones. Under half of the omission traces to an unresolved V gene where checked; the cause of the rest is unknown. From that table come the V and J calls and clone size; the DNA was used to work out D and trimming. Here the sample has over 110,000 clones; 79% occur a single time. The ten most abundant clones make up approximately 0.9% of the sample.

Input material: PBMCs. This receptor was obtained from a man between 18 and 35 years old in good health and CMV-seronegative. Rearrangement joined TRBV7-2 to TRBJ1-5; a tentative D match to TRBD1 spans 6 bases. The DNA sequence is TGTGCCAGCAGCTTAGGGGGGCCCAACAATCAGCCCCAGCATTTT. Its protein product is CASSLGGPNNQPQHF.